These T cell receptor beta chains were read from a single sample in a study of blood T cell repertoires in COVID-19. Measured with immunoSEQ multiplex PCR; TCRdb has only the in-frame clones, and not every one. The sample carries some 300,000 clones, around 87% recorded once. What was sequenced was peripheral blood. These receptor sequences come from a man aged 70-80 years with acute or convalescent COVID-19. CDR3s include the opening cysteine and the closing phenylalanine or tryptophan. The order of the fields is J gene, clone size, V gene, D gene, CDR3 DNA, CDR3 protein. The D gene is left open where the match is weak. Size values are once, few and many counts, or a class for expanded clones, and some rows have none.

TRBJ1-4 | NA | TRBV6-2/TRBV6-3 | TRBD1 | TGTGCCAGCAGCGCGCGACAGGGACAAAATGAAAAACTGTTTTTT | CASSARQGQNEKLFF
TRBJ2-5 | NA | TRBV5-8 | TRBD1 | TGTGCCAGCAGCATGGGACAGGGTAGGAAAGAGACCCAGTACTTC | CASSMGQGRKETQYF
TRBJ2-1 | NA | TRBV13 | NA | TGTGCCAGCAGCCTCTCGGGACAAGGGAACTACAATGAGCAGTTCTTC | CASSLSGQGNYNEQFF
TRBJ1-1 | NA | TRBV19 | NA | TGTGCCAGTAGTGCCGGTATGAACACTGAAGCTTTCTTT | CASSAGMNTEAFF
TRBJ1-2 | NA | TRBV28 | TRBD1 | TGTGCCAGCAGTCTGTTACCCGGGACAGACCCCTATGGCTACACCTTC | CASSLLPGTDPYGYTF
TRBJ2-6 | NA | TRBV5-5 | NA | TGTGCCAGCAGCTTGTTAGGGGTCGCTGGGGCCAACGTCCTGACTTTC | CASSLLGVAGANVLTF
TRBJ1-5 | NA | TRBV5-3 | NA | TGTGCCAGAAGCTTGACCGATGACAGGCGCCCAGGCCAGCCCCAGCATTTT | CARSLTDDRRPGQPQHF
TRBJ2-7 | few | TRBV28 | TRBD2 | TGTGCCAGCAGTACCCCGGGACTAGCGGGGGCCTACGAGCAGTACTTC | CASSTPGLAGAYEQYF
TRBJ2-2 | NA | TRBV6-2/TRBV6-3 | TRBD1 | TGTGCCAGCAGTTACTCCTTGGGACAGCCGAACACCGGGGAGCTGTTTTTT | CASSYSLGQPNTGELFF
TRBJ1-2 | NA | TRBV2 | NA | TGTGCCAGCACCCTCGGACAGTATGGCTACACCTTC | CASTLGQYGYTF
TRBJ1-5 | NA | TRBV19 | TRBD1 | TGTGCCAGTAGTCTTTATCAGGGGGCGCCCGCAATTCAGCCCCAGCATTTT | CASSLYQGAPAIQPQHF
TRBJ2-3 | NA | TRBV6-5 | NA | TGTGCCAGCAGAGGGACTGCAACAGATACGCAGTATTTT | CASRGTATDTQYF
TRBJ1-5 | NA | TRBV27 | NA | TGTGCCAGCAGTCCCGTAGAGGGCCAGCCCCAGCATTTT | CASSPVEGQPQHF
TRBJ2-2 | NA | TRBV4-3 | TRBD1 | TGCGCCAGCAGCGTCTGGGGACAGGGCGCCGGGGAGCTGTTTTTT | CASSVWGQGAGELFF
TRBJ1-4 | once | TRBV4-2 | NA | TGTGCCAGCAGCCAAGTTGCGACTATGGAAAAACTGTTTTTT | CASSQVATMEKLFF
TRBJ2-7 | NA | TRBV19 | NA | TGTGCCAGTAGTCGGGGAACCAACTCCTACGAGCAGTACTTC | CASSRGTNSYEQYF
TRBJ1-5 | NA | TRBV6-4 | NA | TGTGCCAGCAGTGACTATCGGCGGAATCAGCCCCAGCATTTT | CASSDYRRNQPQHF
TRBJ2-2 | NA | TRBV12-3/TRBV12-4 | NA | TGTGCCAGCAGTTCTTCAAACAACGGGGAGCTGTTTTTT | CASSSSNNGELFF
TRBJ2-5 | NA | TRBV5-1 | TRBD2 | TGCGCCAGCAGCCCGGCGGGGGTCCAAGAGACCCAGTACTTC | CASSPAGVQETQYF
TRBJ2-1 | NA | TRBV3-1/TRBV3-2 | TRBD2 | TGTGCCAGCAGCCAAGGGATGACTAGCGGGGGATACAATGAGCAGTTCTTC | CASSQGMTSGGYNEQFF
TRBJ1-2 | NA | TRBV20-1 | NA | TGCAGTGCTAGTGGACCACAAGACAGATATGGCTACACCTTC | CSASGPQDRYGYTF
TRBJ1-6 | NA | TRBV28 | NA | TGTGCCAGCAGTTTATCGGCTCCGGGTAATTCACCCCTCCACTTT | CASSLSAPGNSPLHF
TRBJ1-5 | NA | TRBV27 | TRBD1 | TGTGCCAGCAGTAAGACAGGGTTCCAAATTTATAGCAATCAGCCCCAGCATTTT | CASSKTGFQIYSNQPQHF
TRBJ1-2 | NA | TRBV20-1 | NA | TGCAGTGCTAGTAATCAGGCCGATGGCTACACCTTC | CSASNQADGYTF
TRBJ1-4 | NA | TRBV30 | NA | TGTGCCTGGAGAGGGGGGGGCGGTGAAAAACTGTTTTTT | CAWRGGGGEKLFF
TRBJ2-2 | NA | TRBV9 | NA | TGTGCCAGCCTTCCGGGGGTGGACACCGGGGAGCTGTTTTTT | CASLPGVDTGELFF
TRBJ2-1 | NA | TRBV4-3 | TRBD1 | TGCGCCAGCAGCCAAGATCGCAGAGGGGGCATATACAATGAGCAGTTCTTC | CASSQDRRGGIYNEQFF
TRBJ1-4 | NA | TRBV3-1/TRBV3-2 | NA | TGTGCCAGCAGCCCAGGGACAACTAATGAAAAACTGTTTTTT | CASSPGTTNEKLFF
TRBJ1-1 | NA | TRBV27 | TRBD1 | TGTGCCAGCAGTCCCCGGACAGGGGGTATTGACACTGAAGCTTTCTTT | CASSPRTGGIDTEAFF
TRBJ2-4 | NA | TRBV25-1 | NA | TGTGCCAGCAGTGAAACCCTGACAGGTATAAACATTCAGTACTTC | CASSETLTGINIQYF
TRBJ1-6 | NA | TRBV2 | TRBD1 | TGTGCCAGTATGACAGGGTGGGTTTCACCCCTCCACTTT | CASMTGWVSPLHF
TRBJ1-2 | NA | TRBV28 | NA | TGTGCCAGCAGTTTACCCAAGCCAGACAGCTATGGCTACACCTTC | CASSLPKPDSYGYTF
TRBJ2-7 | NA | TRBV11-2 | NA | TGTGCCAGCAGCTTAGTGGCTAGCCCGGGGCAGTACTTC | CASSLVASPGQYF
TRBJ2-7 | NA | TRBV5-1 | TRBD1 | TGCGCCAGCAGCTGGGAGCGGACAGGGGGGTACGAGCAGTACTTC | CASSWERTGGYEQYF
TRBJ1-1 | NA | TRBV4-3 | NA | TGCGCCAGCAGCCGACAGTTCCCCATTTTTCCGAACACTGAAGCTTTCTTT | CASSRQFPIFPNTEAFF
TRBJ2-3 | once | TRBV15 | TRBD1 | TGTGCCACCAGCAGAGGGGACAGGGTGACAGATACGCAGTATTTT | CATSRGDRVTDTQYF
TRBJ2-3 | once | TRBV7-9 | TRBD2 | TGTGCCAGCAGCCCCGTAGCGGGGGCTGGCACAGATACGCAGTATTTT | CASSPVAGAGTDTQYF
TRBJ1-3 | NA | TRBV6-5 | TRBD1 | TGTGCCAGCAGTTATGGGACAGCAATCGGAAACACCATATATTTT | CASSYGTAIGNTIYF
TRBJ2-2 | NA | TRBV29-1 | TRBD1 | TGCAGCGTTCAGGGGGCCCAGAACACCGGGGAGCTGTTTTTT | CSVQGAQNTGELFF
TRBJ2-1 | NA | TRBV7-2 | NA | TGTGCCAGCAGCCCCCACCCCAGCTCCTACAATGAGCAGTTCTTC | CASSPHPSSYNEQFF
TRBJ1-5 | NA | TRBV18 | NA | TGTGCCAGCTCACCTAACCAGGGGAACAATCAGCCCCAGCATTTT | CASSPNQGNNQPQHF
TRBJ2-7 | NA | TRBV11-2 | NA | TGTGCCAGCAGCTTAGGCCCAGTCTCCTACGAGCAGTACTTC | CASSLGPVSYEQYF
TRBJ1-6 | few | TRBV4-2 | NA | TGTGCCAGCAGCCCTACGTGGAATTCACCCCTCCACTTT | CASSPTWNSPLHF
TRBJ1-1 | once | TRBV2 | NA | TGTGCCAGCAGTGCCGGCCTAGGGGTGACTGAAGCTTTCTTT | CASSAGLGVTEAFF
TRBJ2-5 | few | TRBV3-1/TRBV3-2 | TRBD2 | TGTGCCAGCAGCCAGGGGACTAGCGGGAGCTTTGAGACCCAGTACTTC | CASSQGTSGSFETQYF
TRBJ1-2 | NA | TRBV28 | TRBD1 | TGTGCCAGCAGTCCTCCGGGACAGGGGGCTTTTGGCTACACCTTC | CASSPPGQGAFGYTF
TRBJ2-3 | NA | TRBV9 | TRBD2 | TGTGCCAGCGGGGCGGGAGGGCCCCCAGATACGCAGTATTTT | CASGAGGPPDTQYF
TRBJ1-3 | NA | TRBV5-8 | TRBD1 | TGTGCCAGCAGCTTGGGTCAGGGGGCCGACACCATATATTTT | CASSLGQGADTIYF
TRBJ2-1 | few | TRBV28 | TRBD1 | TGTGCCAGCAGACAGGGGGCGTGGAATGAGCAGTTCTTC | CASRQGAWNEQFF
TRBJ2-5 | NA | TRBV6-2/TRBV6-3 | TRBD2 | TGTGCCAGCAGCTCCTGGGGGAGGGGACGGGAACAGGTGACCCAGTACTTC | CASSSWGRGREQVTQYF
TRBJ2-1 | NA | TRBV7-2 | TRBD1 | TGTGCCAGCAGCTCACCGCCGGGACAGCGGACAAATGAGCAGTTCTTC | CASSSPPGQRTNEQFF
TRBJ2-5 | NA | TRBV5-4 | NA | TGTGCCAGCAGCGCCGTTAGAGGTACGGGGAGATTGCCCGAGACCCAGTACTTC | CASSAVRGTGRLPETQYF
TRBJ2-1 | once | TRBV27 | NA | TGTGCCAGCAGTGGATTGAGGGATGAGCAGTTCTTC | CASSGLRDEQFF
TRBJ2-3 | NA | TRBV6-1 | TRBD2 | TGTGCCAGCAGTGAAGAGGTTAGCGGGAGGGTCACAGATACGCAGTATTTT | CASSEEVSGRVTDTQYF
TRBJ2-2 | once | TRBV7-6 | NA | TGTGCCAGCAGCGGTGGCAGGGGTAACACCGGGGAGCTGTTTTTT | CASSGGRGNTGELFF
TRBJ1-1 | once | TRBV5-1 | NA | TGCGCCAGCAGCTTGGAGGGACTCCCGAACACTGAAGCTTTCTTT | CASSLEGLPNTEAFF
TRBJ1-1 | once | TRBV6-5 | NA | TGTGCCAGCAGCCACCCGGGCACTGAAGCTTTCTTT | CASSHPGTEAFF
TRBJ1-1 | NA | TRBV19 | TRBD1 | TGTGCCAGTAGATGGACAGGGGATTCTGTGGCTTTCTTT | CASRWTGDSVAFF
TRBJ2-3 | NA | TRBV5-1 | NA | TGCGCCAGCAGCTTTTGGGAGGATACGCAGTATTTT | CASSFWEDTQYF
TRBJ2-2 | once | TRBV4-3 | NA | TGCGCCAGCAGCCAAGACAGGAACACCGGGGAGCTGTTTTTT | CASSQDRNTGELFF